This TCR beta chain originates from a study of T cell responses to AZD1222 COVID-19 vaccine. The V segment lost 3 bases and the J segment 8 bases; nucleotides outside the gene matches: 6. The germline V gene has CDR1 SGHTA and CDR2 FQGNSA. The CDR3 runs to 14 residues. General study findings and limits: Repertoire sampling happened only post peak T cell response. Seropositive status at baseline applied to only 5 to 7 AZD1222 recipients. Clonal diversity was possibly underestimated; the donors were predominantly white British and more often female. Reportedly, nearly half the spike-specific TCRs target unmutated variant regions.

As regards this clone: Its matching antigen is unknown.

Measured with immunoSEQ multiplex PCR; TCRdb has only the in-frame clones, and not every one. The sample consists of roughly 92,000 clones, almost 90% of them appearing once. The sequence derives from an adult in good health. The rearrangement uses TRBV7-2 and TRBJ2-1; 8 positions match TRBD1. This specimen consisted of peripheral blood, obtained on day 0 of AZD1222 vaccination. CDR3: CASSLRTGSDEQFF. The CDR3 nucleotides are TGTGCCAGCAGCTTGAGGACAGGGTCCGATGAGCAGTTCTTC.